This record concerns one T cell receptor (beta chain) sequence. Antigen specificity is unknown. Repertoires were generated with immunoSEQ multiplex PCR, while TCRdb's copy carries only in-frame clones and drops some. The sample holds roughly 14,000 clones; around 76% are singletons and the top ten take approximately 31%. The sample belongs to a study of OX40 agonist ivuxolimab in advanced cancers. Study-wide context: Hepatocellular carcinoma, melanoma, renal cell or head and neck cancer occurred in dose-escalation patients. Partial responses were recorded for three patients, including one with hepatocellular carcinoma and two with cutaneous melanoma. Regarding the study as a whole: On average, CD8+ T cells had more expanded clones than CD4+.

With baseline, cycle 4 day 1, and cycle 7 day 1 as timepoints, blood was sampled. Specimen: CD4+ or CD8+ T cells sorted from blood, collected in a trial of the OX40 agonist ivuxolimab. This receptor was obtained from an adult with an advanced solid tumor such as melanoma, head and neck, liver or kidney cancer.

CDR3: CASSARDGERDEQYF. For the CDR3, the DNA is TGTGCCAGCAGCGCCCGGGACGGGGAGCGCGACGAGCAGTACTTC. The chain is built from TRBV9 and TRBJ2-7; perhaps D is TRBD1 or TRBD2 (5 bases each). Germline loops: CDR1 SGDLS, CDR2 YYNGEE. The CDR3 consists of 15 residues. V was trimmed by 3 bases and J by 5 bases, leaving 18 bases between them.